A selection of T cell receptor beta chains follows, all from one sample in a study of blood T cells in healthy people across ages. TCRdb recomputed calls from the 5' RACE reads with MiXCR, one row per CDR3 protein. The table lists about 1.1 million distinct CDR3 sequences, more than 30% of them singletons. The sequencing sample was made of blood. The receptor set was obtained from a young man in good health. The CDR3 runs from the conserved cysteine through the conserved F or W. The D gene is left open where the match is weak. The size field is filled for only some rows; it gives once, few, many or a size class.

size: once
V: TRBV7-2
D: TRBD1
J: TRBJ2-2
length: 15
DNA: TGTGCCAGCAGCGTCCCAGGGGGCGTCACCGGGGAGCTGTTTTTT
CDR3: CASSVPGGVTGELFF

size: .
V: TRBV10-3
D: .
J: TRBJ1-5
length: 16
DNA: TGTGCCATCAGTGAGTCTTCAGGAGCTAGCAATCAGCCCCAGCATTTT
CDR3: CAISESSGASNQPQHF

size: few
V: TRBV12-3/TRBV12-4
D: .
J: TRBJ1-2
length: 12
DNA: TGTGCCAGCAGTAGAAGTACTATGGGCTACACCTTC
CDR3: CASSRSTMGYTF

size: many
V: TRBV9
D: .
J: TRBJ2-1
length: 14
DNA: TGTGCCAGCAGCCTTAAGGGGTCCTACAATGAGCAGTTCTTC
CDR3: CASSLKGSYNEQFF

size: .
V: TRBV6-5
D: .
J: TRBJ1-2
length: 11
DNA: TGTGCCACCAGGACGGGCTATGGCCACACCTTC
CDR3: CATRTGYGHTF

size: .
V: TRBV20-1
D: .
J: TRBJ1-1
length: 11
DNA: TGCAGTGCCCGTAACGACGCTGAAGCTTTCTTT
CDR3: CSARNDAEAFF

size: .
V: TRBV20-1
D: .
J: TRBJ2-1
length: 14
DNA: TGCAGTGCTAGTACAGGTCCTCGGGTTAGTGAGCAGTTCTTC
CDR3: CSASTGPRVSEQFF

size: many
V: TRBV7-2
D: TRBD1
J: TRBJ1-1
length: 13
DNA: TGTGCCAGCAGCATCCACCGGACAGGGGAGGCTTTCTTT
CDR3: CASSIHRTGEAFF

size: .
V: TRBV27
D: .
J: TRBJ1-1
length: 13
DNA: TGTGCCAGCAGTTTAGGAGCACAGAAAGAAGCTTTCTTT
CDR3: CASSLGAQKEAFF

size: few
V: TRBV7-9
D: TRBD1
J: TRBJ2-1
length: 15
DNA: TGTGCCAGCAGCTATAGACAGGGTGCGTACAATGAGCAGTTCTTC
CDR3: CASSYRQGAYNEQFF

size: .
V: TRBV6-6
D: .
J: TRBJ1-1
length: 16
DNA: TGTGCCAGCAGTCCCTTCCATGGCGGAAGGAACACTGAAGCTTTCTTT
CDR3: CASSPFHGGRNTEAFF

size: .
V: TRBV4-2
D: .
J: TRBJ1-5
length: 15
DNA: TGTGCCAGCAGCCAAGCTGCGACCAGCAATCAGCCCCAGCATTTT
CDR3: CASSQAATSNQPQHF

size: .
V: TRBV4-2
D: TRBD1
J: TRBJ2-2
length: 20
DNA: TGTGCCAGCAGCCAAGGAATCCGGGACAGACCATCGACGGACACCGGGGAGCTGTTTTTT
CDR3: CASSQGIRDRPSTDTGELFF

size: .
V: TRBV27
D: TRBD1
J: TRBJ2-5
length: 14
DNA: TGTGCCAGCGGAAACAGGGGGCGCGTTGAGACCCAGTACTTC
CDR3: CASGNRGRVETQYF

size: once
V: TRBV7-9
D: TRBD2
J: TRBJ2-5
length: 16
DNA: TGTGCCAGCAGCCAACTTGGGACTAGGTTCCCCGAGACCCAGTACTTC
CDR3: CASSQLGTRFPETQYF

size: .
V: TRBV5-1
D: .
J: TRBJ2-7
length: 14
DNA: TGCGCCAGCAGCACCGGGGATAATTTGTACGAGCAGTACTTC
CDR3: CASSTGDNLYEQYF

size: .
V: TRBV4-3
D: .
J: TRBJ2-3
length: 15
DNA: TGCGCCAGCAGCCGCCGATCGGCCAGCACAGATACGCAGTATTTT
CDR3: CASSRRSASTDTQYF

size: few
V: TRBV20-1
D: .
J: TRBJ2-3
length: 15
DNA: TGCAGTGCTAGTTTTGAGGCGGGCCCCTCGGGAGCGCAGTATTTT
CDR3: CSASFEAGPSGAQYF

size: .
V: TRBV2
D: .
J: TRBJ2-7
length: 12
DNA: TGTGCCAGCAGGCCGACAGGCCACGAGCAGTACTTC
CDR3: CASRPTGHEQYF

size: .
V: TRBV29-1
D: .
J: TRBJ1-2
length: 13
DNA: TGCAGCGCCGTGACGGCAGCTAACTATGGCTACACCTTC
CDR3: CSAVTAANYGYTF

size: few
V: TRBV12-5
D: TRBD1
J: TRBJ1-1
length: 13
DNA: TGTGCTAGTGGCACGGCGGGGGGACAGCAAGCTTTCTTT
CDR3: CASGTAGGQQAFF

size: .
V: TRBV12-3/TRBV12-4
D: .
J: TRBJ2-1
length: 11
DNA: TGTGCCAGCAGTTTAGGGCAGGCGCAGTTCTTC
CDR3: CASSLGQAQFF

size: few
V: TRBV12-3/TRBV12-4
D: .
J: TRBJ1-2
length: 12
DNA: TGTGCCAGCAGTTTAGGGCAGCTTGGCTACACCTTC
CDR3: CASSLGQLGYTF

size: .
V: TRBV15
D: .
J: TRBJ1-1
length: 13
DNA: TGTGCCACCAGCAGAGACCGGCGCCCTGAAGCTTTCTTT
CDR3: CATSRDRRPEAFF

size: .
V: TRBV4-1
D: .
J: TRBJ1-1
length: 14
DNA: TGCGCCAGCAGCCCAAGGGGCCCGAACACTGAAGCTTTCTTT
CDR3: CASSPRGPNTEAFF

size: .
V: TRBV30
D: .
J: TRBJ1-4
length: 14
DNA: TGTGCCTGGAATGTCGCTACAACTAATGAAAAACTGTTTTTT
CDR3: CAWNVATTNEKLFF

size: .
V: TRBV12-3/TRBV12-4
D: .
J: TRBJ2-2
length: 12
DNA: TGTGCCAGCAGTCCACTGCGCGGGGAGCTGTTTTTT
CDR3: CASSPLRGELFF

size: .
V: TRBV6-2/TRBV6-3
D: .
J: TRBJ2-5
length: 17
DNA: TGTGCCAGCAGTTACTCCCGGACAGAACCCCGTCAAGAGACCCAGTACTTC
CDR3: CASSYSRTEPRQETQYF

size: many
V: TRBV5-1
D: .
J: TRBJ1-1
length: 14
DNA: TGTGCCAGCAGCTTAGCACCGCTGAACACTGAAGCTTTCTTT
CDR3: CASSLAPLNTEAFF

size: .
V: TRBV15
D: .
J: TRBJ1-2
length: 16
DNA: TGTGCCACCAGCAGCCCGATAGGGACGGCAAACTATGGCTACACCTTC
CDR3: CATSSPIGTANYGYTF

size: .
V: TRBV6-1
D: .
J: TRBJ2-2
length: 15
DNA: TGTGCCAGCAGTGAAGCGGGACCGAACACCGGGGAGCTGTTTTTT
CDR3: CASSEAGPNTGELFF

size: once
V: TRBV6-5
D: TRBD2
J: TRBJ2-1
length: 15
DNA: TGTGCCAGCAGTTATCAAGCGGGGGGACGGGCTGAGCAGTTCTTC
CDR3: CASSYQAGGRAEQFF

size: .
V: TRBV28
D: .
J: TRBJ1-4
length: 15
DNA: TGTGCCAGCACCAGAGTAGATGCAACTAATGAAAAACTGTTTTTT
CDR3: CASTRVDATNEKLFF

size: many
V: TRBV7-9
D: .
J: TRBJ2-1
length: 13
DNA: TGTGCCAGCAGCGGGGGTCCCTACAATGAGCAGTTCTTC
CDR3: CASSGGPYNEQFF

size: .
V: TRBV6-5
D: .
J: TRBJ1-2
length: 14
DNA: TGTGCCAGCAGCCGTCAGGGTGGCTACTATGGCTACACCTTC
CDR3: CASSRQGGYYGYTF

size: .
V: TRBV4-1
D: .
J: TRBJ2-7
length: 17
DNA: TGCGCCAGCAGCCAGGGGGACACCAGCTTTTACTCCTACGAGCAGTACTTC
CDR3: CASSQGDTSFYSYEQYF

size: once
V: TRBV5-8
D: .
J: TRBJ1-2
length: 15
DNA: TGTGCCAGCAGCTTGCCGGGACAACCTAACTATGGCTACACCTTC
CDR3: CASSLPGQPNYGYTF

size: .
V: TRBV16
D: .
J: TRBJ1-5
length: 15
DNA: TGTGCCAGCAGCCCTACTGGACGTTACAATCAGTACCAGCATTTT
CDR3: CASSPTGRYNQYQHF

size: .
V: TRBV5-5
D: TRBD2
J: TRBJ2-3
length: 17
DNA: TGTGCCAGCAGCCCCCCGACTAGCGGGGGGGCCGTGGATACGCAGTATTTT
CDR3: CASSPPTSGGAVDTQYF

size: few
V: TRBV5-1
D: TRBD2
J: TRBJ2-5
length: 16
DNA: TGCGCCAGCAGCTTTACTAGCGGGGGGAACCAAGAGACCCAGTACTTC
CDR3: CASSFTSGGNQETQYF

size: .
V: TRBV5-1
D: TRBD2
J: TRBJ2-3
length: 18
DNA: TGCGCCAGCAGCTTGGGTCTTAGCGGGGGGGCAGATCCAGATACGCAGTATTTT
CDR3: CASSLGLSGGADPDTQYF

size: .
V: TRBV29-1
D: TRBD1
J: TRBJ1-2
length: 14
DNA: TGCAGCGTTACGGGGACAGGTCTGGGGCATGGCTACACCTTC
CDR3: CSVTGTGLGHGYTF

size: .
V: TRBV4-2
D: .
J: TRBJ2-7
length: 15
DNA: TGTGCCAGCAGCCAAGATCCTACGACTACCCACGAGCAGTACTTC
CDR3: CASSQDPTTTHEQYF

size: few
V: TRBV14
D: TRBD1
J: TRBJ2-1
length: 17
DNA: TGTGCCAGCAGCCAAGAAAGGGACAGGGGAGTTAGGAATGAGCAGTTCTTC
CDR3: CASSQERDRGVRNEQFF

size: few
V: TRBV4-3
D: TRBD2
J: TRBJ2-3
length: 21
DNA: TGCGCCAGCAGCCAAGATCGTTGGGGAGCTAGCGGGAAGCCTAGCACAGATACGCAGTATTTT
CDR3: CASSQDRWGASGKPSTDTQYF

size: .
V: TRBV12-3/TRBV12-4
D: .
J: TRBJ2-3
length: 15
DNA: TGTGCCAGCAGTTTAGGTAGTCTCGGCACAGATACGCAGTATTTT
CDR3: CASSLGSLGTDTQYF

size: .
V: TRBV20-1
D: TRBD1
J: TRBJ1-1
length: 14
DNA: TGCAGTGCCCCCCGGACAGGGCCGAACACTGAAGCTTTCTTT
CDR3: CSAPRTGPNTEAFF

size: few
V: TRBV12-3/TRBV12-4
D: TRBD2
J: TRBJ2-1
length: 15
DNA: TGTGCCAGCAGTTTAGGACTAGCGGGGAGGAATGAGCAGTTCTTC
CDR3: CASSLGLAGRNEQFF